A selection of T cell receptor beta chains follows, all from one sample in a study of cytomegalovirus exposure and HLA in healthy donors. Some clones are missing from TCRdb's copy, which holds only in-frame ones; the method was immunoSEQ multiplex PCR. The sample carries approximately 150,000 clones, approximately 90% recorded once. The sequenced sample consisted of PBMCs. These receptors all stem from a woman aged 30 to 39 in good health and CMV-seronegative. Each CDR3 is given with its conserved first and last residue. D genes are given only for firm matches. The size entry is marked missing in some rows and otherwise reads once, few, many or a size class.

clone_size	d_call	v_call	j_call	cdr3_aa	cdr3_nt
.	.	TRBV30	TRBJ1-2	CAWSDSEEGLYGYTF	TGTGCCTGGAGTGACTCGGAGGAAGGTCTCTATGGCTACACCTTC
.	.	TRBV6-5	TRBJ1-5	CASSYSEGSTQHF	TGTGCCAGCAGTTACTCTGAGGGTTCGACCCAGCATTTT
.	TRBD1	TRBV7-2	TRBJ1-5	CASSLVGGPVGNQPQHF	TGTGCCAGCAGCTTAGTAGGGGGCCCTGTTGGGAATCAGCCCCAGCATTTT
.	TRBD1	TRBV18	TRBJ2-1	CASSPLQGFGGEQFF	TGTGCCAGCTCACCGCTACAGGGGTTCGGAGGTGAGCAGTTCTTC
.	TRBD1	TRBV14	TRBJ1-6	CASSAVQGANSPLHF	TGTGCCAGCAGCGCCGTCCAGGGGGCAAATTCACCCCTCCACTTT
few	.	TRBV5-1	TRBJ2-7	CASSLGVSGTYEQYF	TGCGCCAGCAGCTTGGGGGTTAGCGGCACCTACGAGCAGTACTTC
.	.	TRBV4-1	TRBJ1-5	CASSRTGDNQPQHF	TGCGCCAGCAGCCGAACGGGGGATAATCAGCCCCAGCATTTT
.	TRBD1	TRBV4-1	TRBJ1-4	CASSATTGANEKLFF	TGCGCCAGCAGCGCAACGACAGGGGCTAATGAAAAACTGTTTTTT
.	.	TRBV6-1	TRBJ2-5	CASILQGGETQYF	TGTGCCAGCATATTACAGGGAGGGGAGACCCAGTACTTC
once	TRBD2	TRBV7-8	TRBJ2-5	CASSLARRGRQETQYF	TGTGCCAGCAGCTTAGCGCGGCGGGGGAGACAAGAGACCCAGTACTTC
.	.	TRBV5-1	TRBJ2-7	CASSALQGPYEQYF	TGCGCCAGCAGCGCATTACAGGGACCCTACGAGCAGTACTTC
.	TRBD1	TRBV4-1	TRBJ2-5	CASSYRDRGETQYF	TGCGCCAGCAGCTACCGGGACAGGGGAGAGACCCAGTACTTC
.	.	TRBV27	TRBJ1-2	CATRTRSLGGAYGYTF	TGTGCCACCAGGACGAGGTCACTCGGGGGTGCCTATGGCTACACCTTC
.	TRBD2	TRBV6-5	TRBJ2-7	CASSYSLAGVYEQYF	TGTGCCAGCAGTTACTCGCTAGCGGGGGTCTACGAGCAGTACTTC
.	TRBD1	TRBV27	TRBJ1-1	CASSLRGQGFGGEAFF	TGTGCCAGCAGTTTAAGGGGACAGGGGTTCGGTGGTGAAGCTTTCTTT
few	.	TRBV2	TRBJ1-2	CASSEEKRMGYTF	TGTGCCAGCAGTGAAGAGAAGAGGATGGGCTACACCTTC
.	TRBD1	TRBV5-1	TRBJ1-2	CASSSQGDSSGYGYTF	TGCGCCAGCAGCTCCCAGGGGGATTCTTCTGGCTATGGCTACACCTTC
.	.	TRBV15	TRBJ1-1	CATSTDNWPEAFF	TGTGCCACCAGCACGGACAATTGGCCTGAAGCTTTCTTT
.	TRBD2	TRBV30	TRBJ2-5	CAWSASGGPYQETQYF	TGTGCCTGGAGTGCGAGCGGGGGCCCGTACCAAGAGACCCAGTACTTC
.	.	TRBV5-1	TRBJ2-4	CASSETGTAKNIQYF	TGCGCCAGCAGCGAAACAGGGACAGCCAAAAACATTCAGTACTTC
.	TRBD1	TRBV5-6	TRBJ2-1	CASSPAASGTGGIYEQFF	TGTGCCAGCAGCCCGGCGGCTTCCGGGACAGGGGGCATATATGAGCAGTTCTTC
.	.	TRBV6-5	TRBJ2-2	CASSPYSTGELFF	TGTGCCAGCAGTCCTTATTCCACCGGGGAGCTGTTTTTT
.	.	TRBV5-1	TRBJ2-7	CASSPGWDSYEQYF	TGCGCCAGCAGCCCCGGATGGGACTCATACGAGCAGTACTTC
.	.	TRBV5-4	TRBJ1-2	CASTLGGPRGYTF	TGTGCCAGCACCTTGGGGGGCCCTAGGGGCTACACCTTC
.	TRBD2	TRBV5-1	TRBJ2-1	CASSFERGGPEQFF	TGCGCCAGCAGCTTCGAGCGGGGGGGCCCTGAGCAGTTCTTC
.	.	TRBV4-1	TRBJ2-4	CASSLNRGSLDIQYF	TGCGCCAGCAGCCTTAATAGGGGCTCTTTGGACATTCAGTACTTC
.	.	TRBV4-2	TRBJ2-3	CASSQGGDTQYF	TGTGCCAGCAGCCAAGGAGGAGATACGCAGTATTTT
.	TRBD1	TRBV19	TRBJ1-1	CASRTAGTGVSLVDTEAFF	TGTGCCAGTAGGACAGCCGGGACAGGGGTGTCTTTGGTGGACACTGAAGCTTTCTTT
.	.	TRBV2	TRBJ1-5	CATKEGTQGNQPQHF	TGTGCCACCAAAGAAGGGACACAGGGCAATCAGCCCCAGCATTTT
.	TRBD1	TRBV6-5	TRBJ1-2	CASRDRGYGYTF	TGTGCCAGCCGAGACAGGGGTTATGGCTACACCTTC
.	TRBD1	TRBV29-1	TRBJ2-1	CSCRDRANEQFF	TGCAGCTGCCGGGACAGGGCGAATGAGCAGTTCTTC
.	.	TRBV6-5	TRBJ2-2	CASDRRANTGELFF	TGTGCCAGCGACAGGCGCGCGAACACCGGGGAGCTGTTTTTT
.	TRBD1	TRBV5-4	TRBJ2-1	CASSTDRDRISNEQFF	TGTGCCAGCAGCACTGACCGGGACAGAATATCAAATGAGCAGTTCTTC
.	.	TRBV7-6	TRBJ1-3	CASSSQGSLAGNTIYF	TGTGCCAGCAGCTCCCAGGGCTCACTGGCCGGAAACACCATATATTTT
.	TRBD2	TRBV7-9	TRBJ2-7	CASSLLSGNSYEQYF	TGTGCCAGCAGCCTCCTTAGCGGGAACTCCTACGAGCAGTACTTC